The 10 T cell receptor beta chains given below trace back to one sample, sequenced in a study of blood T cell repertoires in COVID-19. Some clones are missing from TCRdb's copy, which holds only in-frame ones; the method was immunoSEQ multiplex PCR. The sample records more than 200,000 clones, roughly 88% being singletons. Sequenced sample: peripheral blood. The receptors here all came from a man aged 35 to 55 with acute or convalescent COVID-19.

CDR3 amino acids: CASSLTNSDTEAFF. In DNA form, the CDR3 reads TGTGCCAGCAGCTTAACCAACAGTGACACTGAAGCTTTCTTT. The chain couples TRBV7-9 to TRBJ1-1; unclear D gene. V shed 2 bases and J shed 3 bases, with 10 bases lying between them. The length of the CDR3 is 14 residues. The germline CDR1 and CDR2 sequences are SEHNR and FQNEAQ (reference sequence).

The CDR3 DNA reads TGTGCCAGCTCCCCCCAACAGGGGGCGTACGGCTACACCTTC. Amino acid sequence: CASSPQQGAYGYTF. The chain couples TRBV6-6 to TRBJ1-2, with 9 bases that match TRBD1. Germline loops: CDR1 MNHNY, CDR2 SVGAGI (reference sequence). V shed 8 bases, J shed 8 bases, and the junction held 12 bases outside the gene matches. The length of the CDR3 is 14 residues.

The chain has TRBV12-5 and TRBJ2-5; possible D gene TRBD1, 5 bases. Trimming pared 1 base from V and 2 bases from J, leaving 8 bases between. The CDR3 runs to 14 residues. Germline V gene lookup returns CDR1 LGHNT and CDR2 FRNRAP. The CDR3 is CASGLEGLQETQYF. CDR3 sequence (DNA): TGTGCTAGTGGTTTGGAGGGGCTTCAAGAGACCCAGTACTTC.

The chain couples TRBV19 to TRBJ1-1, with D unclear. The V gene lost 5 bases and the J gene lost 7 bases, with 17 bases spanning the gap. This CDR3 has 14 residues. Germline values: CDR1 LNHDA, CDR2 SQIVND (reference sequence). This chain's CDR3 is CASSDSSGRDEAFF. The CDR3 nucleotides are TGTGCCAGTAGTGATTCTTCGGGGAGGGATGAAGCTTTCTTT.

The chain is built from TRBV28 and TRBJ1-2; 7 positions agree with TRBD1. Germline lookup yields CDR1 MDHEN and CDR2 SYDVKM. The CDR3 has 15 amino acids. The V segment lost 4 bases and the J segment 2 bases; nucleotides outside the gene matches: 7. The CDR3 DNA reads TGTGCCAGCAGTTCCACCCGGGACAGAAACTATGGCTACACCTTC. This gives the protein CASSSTRDRNYGYTF.

The CDR3 here is CSVEDGKNTEAFF. The CDR3 nucleotides read TGCAGCGTTGAAGATGGCAAGAACACTGAAGCTTTCTTT. The chain couples TRBV29-1 to TRBJ1-1, with D unclear. From germline, CDR1 is SQVTM and CDR2 ANQGSEA. The CDR3 runs to 13 residues. Trimming shortened V by 0 bases and J by 1 base, and 6 bases separated the two germline ends.

The chain joins TRBV4-2 to TRBJ1-3, with D possibly being TRBD1 (6 bases). Germline V CDR1 and CDR2: LGHNA, YNFKEQ. This CDR3 is 16 amino acids long. Trimming took 2 bases from V and 0 from J, leaving 11 bases between them. The CDR3 loop reads CASSQNTGNSGNTIYF. DNA of the CDR3: TGTGCCAGCAGCCAAAACACAGGGAACTCTGGAAACACCATATATTTT.

The chain employs TRBV27 and TRBJ2-1; D possibly corresponds to TRBD2 (6 bases). The CDR3 has 16 amino acids. Between the trimmed V and J ends, which lost 5 bases and 0 bases, there was a span of 14 bases. Germline CDR1 and CDR2: MNHEY and SMNVEV (reference sequence). CDR3 residues: CASSPRAGGSYNEQFF. The CDR3 DNA reads TGTGCCAGCAGTCCCCGGGCCGGGGGCTCCTACAATGAGCAGTTCTTC.

The rearrangement joins TRBV7-3 to TRBJ1-1; weak D call: TRBD1 (6 bases). CDR1 and CDR2 (germline): SGHTA, FQGTGA. The germline V and J ends were trimmed by 5 bases and 5 bases, with 15 bases remaining between them. This CDR3 is built from 14 residues. The CDR3 sequence is CASSTRGYGTEAFF. Written as DNA, the CDR3 is TGTGCCAGCAGCACGAGGGGGTATGGAACTGAAGCTTTCTTT.

This clone was picked up a small number of times. The chain couples TRBV4-3 to TRBJ2-1; 11 bases map to TRBD2. The V segment lost 0 bases and the J segment 8 bases; nucleotides outside the gene matches: 0. This CDR3 region has 14 residues. Germline V gene data show CDR1 as LGHNA and CDR2 as YSLEER. CDR3 bases: TGCGCCAGCAGCCAAGAACTAGCGGGAGATGAGCAGTTCTTC. It specifies CASSQELAGDEQFF.